The 3 T cell receptor beta chains reported below all come from one sample, sequenced in a study of shared clonotypes between healthy human individuals. Sequencing used immunoSEQ multiplex PCR; TCRdb keeps in-frame clones, though not all of them. The repertoire holds about 1 million clones, with 60% to 80% as singletons. Input material: memory CD4+ T cells sorted from blood. Sample subset: CD45RA-negative fraction. The receptors here all came from a young man in good health.

This chain uses TRBV2 with TRBJ2-7, with TRBD2 identical over 11 bases. Losses at the gene ends were 5 bases for V and 5 bases for J; bases not matched to a gene: 8. The CDR3 is made up of 15 amino acids. Germline values: CDR1 SNHLY, CDR2 FYNNEI. The CDR3, as DNA: TGTGCCAGCAGTCCTCTAGCGGGAGGCCTCCACGAGCAGTACTTC. Translated: CASSPLAGGLHEQYF.

This chain joins TRBV4-1 and TRBJ2-5; D uncertain. The DNA end favors TRBJ2-7, so the J call may be wrong. This CDR3 region has 15 residues. Per germline, CDR1 MGHRA and CDR2 YSYEKL. The CDR3 loop reads CASSRDPGGNYEQYF. In DNA, the CDR3 is TGCGCCAGCAGCCGAGACCCCGGCGGCAACTACGAGCAGTACTTC.

V usage is TRBV2 and J usage is TRBJ2-2; a weak D match, TRBD2 (6 bases). CDR3 length: 15 residues. The V and J ends lost 4 bases and 1 base respectively, with 10 bases between them. Germline values: CDR1 SNHLY, CDR2 FYNNEI. In DNA form, the CDR3 reads TGTGCCAGCAGTGGCGTAGCGGTGAACACCGGGGAGCTGTTTTTT. Residues: CASSGVAVNTGELFF.